Shown below are 25 T cell receptor beta chains from a single sample sequenced in a study of T cells in Graves' hyperthyroidism and ophthalmopathy. Researchers took RNA transcripts and amplified the TCR beta CDR3 regions from them. During a first-round RT-PCR of the TCR CDR3, the HTBI primer set was used. One entry per CDR3 protein results from TCRdb running MiXCR on the multiplex PCR reads. The sample lists hundreds of thousands of distinct CDR3 sequences, about 13% occurring once. Sequenced material: blood. The receptors come from a woman aged 18-29 years with Graves' hyperthyroidism.

This sequence joins TRBV6-1 and TRBJ1-3, with D possibly TRBD1 on 5 matching bases. The CDR3 extends over 13 amino acids. Trimming took off 8 bases at V and 2 bases at J, with 10 bases between the two ends. Germline V CDR1 and CDR2: MNHNS, SASEGT. CDR3 residues: CASRGSPGNTIYF. The CDR3 DNA sequence: TGTGCCAGCCGGGGCAGTCCTGGAAACACCATATATTTT.

This clonotype appeared many times. The V and J genes are TRBV4-1 and TRBJ1-4; D not resolved. The V gene's germline CDR1 is MGHRA and CDR2 YSYEKL. The CDR3 loop spans 14 amino acids. V lost 4 bases, J lost 8 bases, and 14 bases lay in between. The CDR3 is CASSRGPLGEKLFF. The CDR3 DNA reads TGCGCCAGCAGCCGTGGACCCCTTGGAGAAAAACTGTTTTTT.

This clonotype was picked up many times. J is TRBJ2-7 and V is TRBV2; D might be TRBD1 (6 bases). The CDR3 runs to 13 residues. Germline lookup yields CDR1 SNHLY and CDR2 FYNNEI. V was trimmed by 2 bases and J by 2 bases, leaving 7 bases between them. CDR3 sequence (DNA): TGTGCCAGCAGTGAACAGGGGCCCTACGAGCAGTACTTC. Translation gives CASSEQGPYEQYF.

As regards this clonotype: A much larger clone is a single base away; this may be a read error. The chain joins TRBV28 to TRBJ2-2; D ambiguous. This CDR3 contains 16 residues. Germline assignment: CDR1 MDHEN and CDR2 SYDVKM. V dropped 7 bases and J dropped 0 bases, with 15 bases sitting between them. CDR3 sequence reads: CASTPPGSSNTGELFF. For the CDR3, the DNA is TGTGCCAGCACCCCACCAGGTTCGTCGAACACCGGGGAGCTGTTTTTT.

Ten or more counts support this clonotype. This rearrangement joins TRBV28 to TRBJ2-3; the match to TRBD1 covers 7 bases. The CDR3 has 17 residues. Per germline, CDR1 MDHEN and CDR2 SYDVKM. Trimming at V came to 6 bases and at J to 4 bases, leaving 16 bases not matched to a gene. The CDR3 here is CASSRIRTGAVADTQYF. The CDR3 nucleotides are TGTGCCAGCAGCCGAATTCGAACAGGGGCCGTGGCAGATACGCAGTATTTT. Supplemented by reference TRBV28 and TRBJ2-3, the full variable domain reads DVKVTQSSRYLVKRTGEKVFLECVQDMDHENMFWYRQDPGLGLRLIYFSYDVKMKEKGDIPEGYSVSREKKERFSLILESASTNQTSMYLCASSRIRTGAVADTQYFGPGTRLTVL.

This clonotype was seen only once. V usage is TRBV9 and J usage is TRBJ1-4; maybe TRBD1 (6 bases). CDR3 size: 14 residues. Germline values: CDR1 SGDLS, CDR2 YYNGEE. V lost 1 base and J lost 8, with 12 bases in between. CDR3 residues: CASSVRGGEEKLFF. Written as DNA, the CDR3 is TGTGCCAGCAGCGTACGGGGGGGCGAGGAAAAACTGTTTTTT.

There are many counts of this clonotype. The chain links TRBV12-3 or TRBV12-4 to TRBJ2-7, with no clear D. The V gene lost 3 bases and the J gene lost 5 bases, with 8 bases spanning the gap. CDR3 size: 12 residues. In DNA, the CDR3 is TGTGCCAGCAGTTTGCGAAGGGACGAGCAGTACTTC. Its protein product is CASSLRRDEQYF.

This clonotype was detected ten times or more. This rearrangement joins TRBV2 to TRBJ1-5, with 8 bases aligning to TRBD1. Germline CDR1 reads SNHLY; CDR2 reads FYNNEI. This CDR3 is 18 amino acids long. J gave up 3 bases and V 2 bases, and 12 bases lay outside the gene matches. The CDR3, as DNA: TGTGCCAGCAGTGAAAGGCAGGGGGCTATTACCTACAATCAGCCCCAGCATTTT. Translating it yields CASSERQGAITYNQPQHF.

This clonotype was recorded many times. The V call is TRBV27, the J call TRBJ2-7; D possibly corresponds to TRBD2 (6 bases). There are 15 residues in the CDR3. The V gene's germline CDR1 is MNHEY and CDR2 SMNVEV (reference sequence). V dropped 4 bases and J dropped 3 bases, with 16 bases sitting between them. CDR3 in DNA: TGTGCCAGCAGTTCCCCCGCGCGGGGCAACTACGAGCAGTACTTC. It specifies CASSSPARGNYEQYF.

Worth noting for this clonotype: This may arise from a read error, as a much more abundant clone is one base away. The CDR3 sequence is CAGSPGNGYGYTF. The CDR3 DNA reads TGTGCCGGCAGTCCGGGAAACGGATATGGCTACACCTTC. The chain links TRBV7-9 to TRBJ1-2; the D is unclear. Per germline, CDR1 SEHNR and CDR2 FQNEAQ (reference sequence). CDR3 length: 13 amino acids. The full variable domain, in which reference TRBV7-9 and TRBJ1-2 provide the parts outside the CDR3, is DTGVSQNPRHKITKRGQNVTFRCDPISEHNRLYWYRQTLGQGPEFLTYFQNEAQLEKSRLLSDRFSAERPKGSFSTLEIQRTEQGDSAMYLCAGSPGNGYGYTFGSGTRLTVV.

At least ten counts were recorded for this clonotype. The chain recombines TRBV20-1 with TRBJ2-1, with D tentatively TRBD2 (5 bases). V lost 3 bases and J lost 0, with 18 bases in between. The CDR3 loop spans 17 amino acids. Germline V gives CDR1 DFQATT, CDR2 SNEGSKA (reference sequence). CDR3 protein: CSARVRAARSSYNEQFF. In DNA, the CDR3 is TGCAGTGCTAGGGTACGAGCGGCCCGTAGCTCCTACAATGAGCAGTTCTTC.

This clonotype was detected only a few times. This chain links TRBV19 with TRBJ1-6; no clear D. Germline lookup yields CDR1 LNHDA and CDR2 SQIVND (reference sequence). Between the trimmed V and J ends, which lost 10 bases and 0 bases, there was a span of 19 bases. The CDR3 covers 17 residues. The CDR3 here is CATRDQRRSSYNSPLHF. CDR3 in DNA: TGTGCCACCAGAGATCAGAGAAGAAGCTCCTATAATTCACCCCTCCACTTT.

There are many counts of this clonotype. The J gene is TRBJ2-7, the V gene TRBV20-1; D is perhaps TRBD1 (5 bases). The V and J ends lost 6 bases and 6 bases respectively, with 12 bases between them. The CDR3 runs 11 residues. Looked up from germline, CDR1 is DFQATT and CDR2 is SNEGSKA (reference sequence). The CDR3 is CSAGAGSEQYF. In DNA, the CDR3 is TGCAGTGCAGGGGCAGGGTCCGAGCAGTACTTC.

This clonotype was detected only a few times. The genes are TRBV5-1 and TRBJ2-2, with D possibly being TRBD1 (5 bases). The CDR3 covers 16 residues. CDR1 SGHRS and CDR2 YFSETQ come from the germline V gene. Trimming shortened V by 4 bases and J by 0 bases, and 13 bases separated the two germline ends. In DNA form, the CDR3 reads TGCGCCAGCAGCGGGGCCATCGTTACGAACACCGGGGAGCTGTTTTTT. This codes for CASSGAIVTNTGELFF.

This clonotype was detected many times. V is TRBV29-1 and J is TRBJ2-7, with D unclear. Germline V CDR1 and CDR2: SQVTM, ANQGSEA. The CDR3 length is 11 residues. Trimming shortened V by 7 bases and J by 5 bases, and 12 bases separated the two germline ends. The CDR3 bases are TGCAGCGCATACGATGGAGACGAGCAGTACTTC. Amino acid sequence: CSAYDGDEQYF.

About this clonotype itself: This clone may be a read error of a much larger clone one base away. The chain couples TRBV19 to TRBJ1-5, with D tentatively TRBD1 (5 bases). Germline CDR1 LNHDA, CDR2 SQIVND (reference sequence). The CDR3 is 18 residues long. CDR3 coding DNA: TGTGCCAGTAGTATGCGGGCCTCGGGACGAACAAGCAATCAGCCCCGGCATTTT. It yields the protein CASSMRASGRTSNQPRHF.

At least ten counts were recorded for this clonotype. The chain couples TRBV7-8 to TRBJ2-1, with a weak D call TRBD2 (6 bases). CDR3 length: 16 amino acids. Per germline, CDR1 SGHVS and CDR2 FQNEAQ. V lost 1 base, J lost 4 bases, and 14 bases lay in between. The CDR3 DNA reads as TGTGCCAGCAGCTTAGTGCGGGGAGGTACTTACAATGAGCAGTTCTTC. It translates to CASSLVRGGTYNEQFF.

The chain is built from TRBV5-1 and TRBJ2-1, with TRBD1 matching 9 bases. CDR3 length equals 14 residues. Germline CDR1 SGHRS, CDR2 YFSETQ. Losses at the gene ends were 3 bases for V and 15 bases for J; bases not matched to a gene: 13. CDR3 nucleotides: TGCGCCAGCAGCTACGGGACAGGGTGGGAGGTGACGTTCTTC. This gives the protein CASSYGTGWEVTFF.

This clonotype was counted many times. The chain recombines TRBV29-1 with TRBJ1-5; no definite D call. The CDR3 loop spans 13 amino acids. V gave up 4 bases and J gave up 0 bases, with 7 bases separating them. From germline, CDR1 is SQVTM and CDR2 ANQGSEA. CDR3 sequence reads: CSVAEYSNQPQHF. In DNA form, the CDR3 reads TGCAGCGTTGCTGAATATAGCAATCAGCCCCAGCATTTT.

The chain uses TRBV18 and TRBJ1-4; possible D gene TRBD1, 6 bases. Germline V lookup: CDR1 KGHSH, CDR2 LQKENI. V was pared by 1 base and J by 7 bases, with 10 bases between. The CDR3 contains 14 residues. The CDR3 nucleotides read TGTGCCAGCTCACCACAGGGGGTGGCTGAAAAACTGTTTTTT. Its translation is CASSPQGVAEKLFF.

This clonotype was seen ten or more times. The chain carries TRBV25-1 and TRBJ2-1; D unresolved. Between the trimmed V and J ends, which lost 1 base and 1 base, there was a span of 8 bases. This CDR3 has 15 amino acids. Germline loops: CDR1 MGHDK, CDR2 SYGVNS. CDR3 in amino acids: CASSEFKGSYNEQFF. In nucleotides, the CDR3 is TGTGCCAGCAGTGAATTTAAGGGATCCTACAATGAGCAGTTCTTC.

This clonotype appeared many times. This chain joins TRBV3-1 and TRBJ2-5, with 7 nucleotides matching TRBD1. The CDR3 contains 17 residues. Per the germline V gene, CDR1 is LGHDT and CDR2 is YNNKEL (reference sequence). With 0 bases clipped from V and 1 base from J, the junction kept 8 bases outside the gene matches. The CDR3 sequence: CASSQEAGGVLQETQYF. The CDR3 DNA follows: TGTGCCAGCAGCCAAGAAGCAGGGGGAGTACTCCAAGAGACCCAGTACTTC.

This clonotype appeared many times. The V call is TRBV27, the J call TRBJ1-1; TRBD1 matches 8 bases. The germline gives CDR1 MNHEY, CDR2 SMNVEV (reference sequence). The CDR3 covers 15 residues. Losses at the gene ends were 6 bases for V and 7 bases for J; bases not matched to a gene: 13. For the CDR3, the DNA is TGTGCCAGCAGCGCTGCCCGGACAGGGTCAGGTGAAGCTTTCTTT. Its protein is CASSAARTGSGEAFF.

This clonotype was observed many times. V is TRBV6-1 and J is TRBJ1-4; possible D gene TRBD1, 6 bases. The CDR3 has 15 amino acids. The V end was cut by 6 bases, the J end by 5 bases, with 16 bases between. Germline CDR1 is MNHNS and CDR2 is SASEGT. This CDR3 reads CASRLRKDRNEKLFF. CDR3 DNA: TGTGCCAGCAGATTGCGTAAGGACAGAAATGAAAAACTGTTTTTT.

DNA for the CDR3: TGTGCCAGCAGTGCGGCTAGCGGGAACACCGGGGAGCTGTTTTTT. Translation: CASSAASGNTGELFF. The J gene is TRBJ2-2, the V gene TRBV6-4; 7 bases align to TRBD2. The CDR3 totals 15 residues. Trimming took 4 bases from V and 1 from J; bases not matched to a gene: 3. Germline lookup yields CDR1 MRHNA and CDR2 SNTAGT.